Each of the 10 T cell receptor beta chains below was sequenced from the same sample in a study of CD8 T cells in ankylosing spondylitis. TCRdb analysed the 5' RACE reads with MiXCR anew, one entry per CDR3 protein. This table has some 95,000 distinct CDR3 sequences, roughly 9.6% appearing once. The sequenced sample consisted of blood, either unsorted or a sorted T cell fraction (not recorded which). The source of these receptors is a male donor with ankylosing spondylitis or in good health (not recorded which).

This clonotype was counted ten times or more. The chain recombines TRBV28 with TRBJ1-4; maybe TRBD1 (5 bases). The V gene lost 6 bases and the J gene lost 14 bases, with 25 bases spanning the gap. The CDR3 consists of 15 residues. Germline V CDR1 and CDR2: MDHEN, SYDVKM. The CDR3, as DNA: TGTGCCAGCAGACCACAGACAGCATCGGAGGTGGGGCTGTTTTTT. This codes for CASRPQTASEVGLFF.

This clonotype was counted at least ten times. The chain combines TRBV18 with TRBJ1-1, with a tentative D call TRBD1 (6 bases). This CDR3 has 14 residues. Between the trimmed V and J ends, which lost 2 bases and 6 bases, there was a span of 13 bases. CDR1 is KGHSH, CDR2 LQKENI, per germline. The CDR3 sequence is CASSPTAGEAEAFF. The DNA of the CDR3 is TGTGCCAGCTCACCAACGGCAGGGGAGGCTGAAGCTTTCTTT.

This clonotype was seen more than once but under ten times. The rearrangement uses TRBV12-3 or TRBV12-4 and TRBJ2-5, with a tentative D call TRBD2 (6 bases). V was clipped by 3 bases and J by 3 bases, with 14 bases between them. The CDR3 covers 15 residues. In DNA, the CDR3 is TGTGCCAGCAGTTTGATAGGGTCGGGGGAAGAGACCCAGTACTTC. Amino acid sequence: CASSLIGSGEETQYF.

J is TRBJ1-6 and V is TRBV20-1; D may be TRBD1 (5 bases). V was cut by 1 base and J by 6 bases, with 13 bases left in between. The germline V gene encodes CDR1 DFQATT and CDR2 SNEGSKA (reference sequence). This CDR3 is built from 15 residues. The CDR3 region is CSARGGAAVNSPLHF. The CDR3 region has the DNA TGCAGTGCTAGAGGTGGGGCGGCAGTTAATTCACCCCTCCACTTT.

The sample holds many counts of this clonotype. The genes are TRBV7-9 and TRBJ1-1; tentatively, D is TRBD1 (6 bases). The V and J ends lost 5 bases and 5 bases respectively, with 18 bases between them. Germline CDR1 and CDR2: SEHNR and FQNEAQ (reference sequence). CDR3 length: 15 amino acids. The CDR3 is CASSPPRGGATEAFF. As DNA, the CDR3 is TGTGCCAGCAGCCCCCCCAGAGGGGGGGCAACTGAAGCTTTCTTT.

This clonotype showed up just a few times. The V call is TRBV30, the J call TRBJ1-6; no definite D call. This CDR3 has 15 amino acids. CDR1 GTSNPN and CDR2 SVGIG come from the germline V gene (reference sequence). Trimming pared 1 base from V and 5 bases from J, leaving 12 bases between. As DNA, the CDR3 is TGTGCCTGGAGTGCCGGGTTCGCTGATAATTCACCCCTCCACTTT. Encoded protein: CAWSAGFADNSPLHF.

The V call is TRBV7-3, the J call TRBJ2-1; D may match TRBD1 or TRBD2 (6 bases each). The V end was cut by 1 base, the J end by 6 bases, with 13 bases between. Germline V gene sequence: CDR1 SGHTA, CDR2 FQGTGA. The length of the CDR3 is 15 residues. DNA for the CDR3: TGTGCCAGCAGCTTAAACCCCGGGGGCCCCAATGAGCAGTTCTTC. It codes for CASSLNPGGPNEQFF.

DNA of the CDR3: TGTGCCAGCAGCCACAGGGACAGGGGGGGAACCGGGGAGCTGTTTTTT. It encodes CASSHRDRGGTGELFF. The chain combines TRBV3-1 with TRBJ2-2, with TRBD1 matching over 11 bases. The CDR3 covers 16 residues. The V gene's germline CDR1 is LGHDT and CDR2 YNNKEL (reference sequence). V lost 3 bases and J lost 5; bases outside the gene matches: 5. Full variable domain (remainder filled in from reference TRBV3-1 and TRBJ2-2): DTAVSQTPKYLVTQMGNDKSIKCEQNLGHDTMYWYKQDSKKFLKIMFSYNNKELIINETVPNRFSPKSPDKAHLNLHINSLELGDSAVYFCASSHRDRGGTGELFFGEGSRLTVL.

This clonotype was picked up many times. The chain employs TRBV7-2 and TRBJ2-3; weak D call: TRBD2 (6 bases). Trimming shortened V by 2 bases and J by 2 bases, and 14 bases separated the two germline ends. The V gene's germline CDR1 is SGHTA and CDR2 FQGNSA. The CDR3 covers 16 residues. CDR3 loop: CASSLRPSALTDTQYF. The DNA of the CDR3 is TGTGCCAGCAGCTTAAGGCCTAGCGCACTCACAGATACGCAGTATTTT.

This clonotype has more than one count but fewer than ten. In nucleotides, the CDR3 is TGTGCCAGCAGACGGACAGGGAGTGTGGAGACCCAGTACTTC. Translated, it gives CASRRTGSVETQYF. This chain uses TRBV28 with TRBJ2-5; TRBD1 aligns across 8 bases. Germline-derived CDR1 and CDR2 are MDHEN and SYDVKM. After removal of 6 bases from V and 5 bases from J, the junction contained 8 bases not matched to a gene. The CDR3 contains 14 residues.